What follows are 9 T cell receptor beta chains derived from one specimen sequenced in a study of T cell changes during pregnancy in multiple sclerosis. Only in-frame clones appear in the TCRdb table, and some are missing; sequencing was by immunoSEQ multiplex PCR. The table includes roughly 48,000 clones, over 80% detected once. The sample consisted of CD4+ T cells from peripheral blood mononuclear cells, taken in the third trimester of pregnancy. These TCRs come from a female donor with multiple sclerosis, enrolled in a pregnancy study.

The rearrangement links TRBV6-1 to TRBJ1-5; TRBD1 might be the D (6 bases). The CDR3 sequence is 17 residues long. V dropped 3 bases and J dropped 3 bases, with 18 bases sitting between them. Germline V CDR1 and CDR2: MNHNS, SASEGT. The CDR3 sequence: CASSESSYRATNQPQHF. For the CDR3, the DNA is TGTGCCAGCAGTGAGAGTTCCTACAGGGCCACCAATCAGCCCCAGCATTTT.

This clone occurred once. As DNA, the CDR3 is TGTGCCAGCTCACGCGGGGGGGTCTCTGGAGGGCCCTACGAGCAGTACTTC. Its protein product is CASSRGGVSGGPYEQYF. The genes are TRBV18 and TRBJ2-7, with 9 bases fitting TRBD2. This CDR3 contains 17 residues. CDR1 is KGHSH, CDR2 LQKENI, per germline. V trimming: 4 bases; J trimming: 2 bases; junction bases outside the gene matches: 12.

V usage is TRBV5-1 and J usage is TRBJ1-2, with a possible D match to TRBD1 (6 bases). Germline V gene sequence: CDR1 SGHRS, CDR2 YFSETQ. V lost 4 bases to trimming and J lost 4 bases, with 14 bases between them. The CDR3 extends over 14 amino acids. As DNA, the CDR3 is TGCGCCAGCAGCCTCCCGACGGACAGCTATGGCTACACCTTC. It specifies CASSLPTDSYGYTF.

This chain connects TRBV28 to TRBJ2-7, with D unresolved. With 5 bases removed from V and 6 bases from J, the gap between germline ends came to 14 bases. The CDR3 consists of 13 residues. Germline lookup yields CDR1 MDHEN and CDR2 SYDVKM. Here the CDR3 reads CASSPPATGEQYF. Written as DNA, the CDR3 is TGTGCCAGCAGTCCCCCGGCGACGGGCGAGCAGTACTTC.

The rearrangement joins TRBV10-3 to TRBJ2-1; 7 bases align to TRBD1. The junction had 10 bases not matched to a gene; V was cut back by 6 bases and J by 5 bases. This CDR3 comprises 15 residues. The V gene's germline CDR1 is ENHRY and CDR2 SYGVKD. CDR3 loop: CAIRDDRVLNNEQFF. The DNA for the CDR3 is TGTGCCATCAGGGATGACAGGGTTTTGAACAATGAGCAGTTCTTC.

This chain links TRBV29-1 with TRBJ1-2; possibly TRBD1 for D (5 bases). With 4 bases removed from V and 8 bases from J, the gap between germline ends came to 17 bases. In germline, CDR1 is SQVTM, CDR2 ANQGSEA. The CDR3 extends over 13 amino acids. The CDR3: CSVALVGGSGYTF. The CDR3 coding sequence is TGCAGCGTTGCCCTCGTCGGGGGAAGCGGCTACACCTTC.

The V call is TRBV29-1, the J call TRBJ1-1; TRBD1 might be the D (6 bases). V was trimmed by 5 bases and J by 1 base, leaving 14 bases between them. Looked up from germline, CDR1 is SQVTM and CDR2 is ANQGSEA. There are 14 residues in the CDR3. The CDR3 DNA sequence: TGCAGCGTTTCTACAGGGTCGGGGAACACTGAAGCTTTCTTT. It translates to CSVSTGSGNTEAFF.

In DNA, the CDR3 is TGTGCCAGCACTGGCAGGGTCTACGAGCAGTACTTC. Protein: CASTGRVYEQYF. V is TRBV2 and J is TRBJ2-7, with TRBD1 as a possible D gene (5 bases). The CDR3 extends over 12 amino acids. V was clipped by 7 bases and J by 3 bases, with 10 bases between them. CDR1 and CDR2 from the germline V gene are SNHLY and FYNNEI.

This chain uses TRBV30 with TRBJ2-2, with 12 bases fitting TRBD1. This CDR3 has 15 amino acids. Germline CDR1 GTSNPN, CDR2 SVGIG (reference sequence). The ends lost 3 bases at V and 4 bases at J; junction bases unmatched: 3. The CDR3 DNA sequence: TGTGCCTGGAGAGGGACAGGGGGCGTCACCGGGGAGCTGTTTTTT. This sequence encodes CAWRGTGGVTGELFF.